What follows is one TCR beta chain and its context. The record originates from a study of blood T cell repertoires in COVID-19. Study-wide context: Both acute and convalescent COVID-19 samples were obtained from the United States, Italy and Spain.

Assay: immunoSEQ multiplex PCR; the TCRdb copy retains only in-frame clones and omits some. The data contain approximately 82,000 clones, about 89% of them singletons. Germline loops: CDR1 SGHRS, CDR2 YFSETQ. This CDR3 is 15 amino acids long. With 1 base removed from V and 7 bases from J, the gap between germline ends came to 15 bases. The V and J genes are TRBV5-1 and TRBJ2-1, with D maybe TRBD2 (5 bases). The sequenced sample consisted of peripheral blood. The clonotype was recovered from a man aged 65 to 85 with active or convalescent COVID-19. The CDR3 loop is CASSLLAGMKNEQFF. CDR3 nucleotide sequence: TGCGCCAGCAGCTTGTTGGCGGGCATGAAGAATGAGCAGTTCTTC.